The sequence of this TCR beta chain was determined in a study of CD4 T cells in lung cancer (dated by TCRdb to the late 2010s). General notes on the study: In the study, blood T cells of NSCLC patients were screened for responses to candidate mutation-encoded neoepitopes, and neoantigen-specific CD4+ T-cell clones and TCRs were isolated. Before blood donation, treatments including platinum chemotherapy had been received by the patients, and nivolumab or pembrolizumab had been received by some of the patients. Tumor and non-adjacent lung tissue came from a few patients undergoing curative-intent resections for stage I-III non-small cell lung cancer. The frequency of neoantigen-specific clonotypes in tumor resections, non-adjacent lung and cultured T-cell products was tracked by TCRB deep sequencing. Lung adenocarcinoma or squamous cell carcinoma was present in the resected patients, who were aged 60 to 69 at blood donation and were mostly former smokers. Study-wide conclusions, independent of this receptor: Some blood-derived responses might be explained by in vitro priming of naive T cells or cross-reactivity rather than by memory responses to the cancer.

Turning to this clone: What antigen it recognizes has not been identified. The sample holds no much larger clone one base away, and base qualities are not on file.

V and J lose 0 bases and 6 bases, and a span of 13 bases separates them. From the germline V gene, CDR1 is MGHDK and CDR2 is SYGVNS. Including the terminal cysteine and phenylalanine, the CDR3 comprises 15 residues. Solely the CDR3 DNA is kept, with 45 bases framed from the first base. From the same resection, non-adjacent lung tissue was collected as far as possible from the malignant lesion, at a distance of at least 3 cm. Library construction relied on the immunoSEQ multiplex PCR assay. DNA was isolated using Qiagen DNeasy or QIAamp micro DNA kits, and TCRB was sequenced using the Adaptive Biotechnology human TCRB sequencing kit. TCRB libraries were sequenced on an Illumina MiSeq. The study's own analysis went as follows. TCRB sequence data were analyzed using the kit provider's software, and tumor enrichment of clonotype templates was assessed with Fisher's exact test. TCRdb limited this immuneACCESS table to in-frame rearrangements with V and J called. A share of clones is missing; checked studies link under half to unresolved V genes, and the rest is unexplained. V and J calls and clone size are given by that table; D and trimming were obtained from the DNA. The sample has about 10,000 clones on record, around two thirds of them singletons. The ten largest clones capture 15% of the sample.

The sequence is built from TRBV25-1 and TRBJ2-3, with a weak D call of TRBD1 (7 bases match). The TCR originated in a man aged 55-75 years with non-small cell lung cancer. Sequencing was done on a sample of normal lung tissue taken away from the tumor. The CDR3 reads as follows: CASSEYGGGGDTQYF. The nucleotide sequence reads TGTGCCAGCAGTGAATACGGAGGGGGCGGGGATACGCAGTATTTT.